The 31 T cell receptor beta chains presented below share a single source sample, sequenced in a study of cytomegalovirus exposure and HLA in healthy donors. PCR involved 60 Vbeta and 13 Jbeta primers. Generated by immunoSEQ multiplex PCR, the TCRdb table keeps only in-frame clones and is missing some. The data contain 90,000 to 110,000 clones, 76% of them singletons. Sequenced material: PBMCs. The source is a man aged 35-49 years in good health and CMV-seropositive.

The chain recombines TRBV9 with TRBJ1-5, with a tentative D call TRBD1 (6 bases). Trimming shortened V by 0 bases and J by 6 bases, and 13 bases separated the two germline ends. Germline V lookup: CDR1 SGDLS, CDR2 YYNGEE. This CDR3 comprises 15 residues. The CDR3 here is CASSVGQGLLQPQHF. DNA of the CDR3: TGTGCCAGCAGCGTAGGCCAGGGGTTACTTCAGCCCCAGCATTTT.

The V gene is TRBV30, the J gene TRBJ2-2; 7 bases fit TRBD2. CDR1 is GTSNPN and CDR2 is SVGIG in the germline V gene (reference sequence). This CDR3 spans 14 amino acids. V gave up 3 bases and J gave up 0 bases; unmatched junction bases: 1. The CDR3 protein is CAWSSGTNTGELFF. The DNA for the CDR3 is TGTGCCTGGAGCAGCGGGACGAACACCGGGGAGCTGTTTTTT.

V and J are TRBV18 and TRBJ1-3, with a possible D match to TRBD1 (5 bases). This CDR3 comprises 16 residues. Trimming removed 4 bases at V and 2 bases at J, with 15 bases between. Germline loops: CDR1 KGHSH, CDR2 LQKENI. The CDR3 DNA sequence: TGTGCCAGCTCACGTCAGGGTCTAATGGCTGGAAACACCATATATTTT. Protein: CASSRQGLMAGNTIYF.

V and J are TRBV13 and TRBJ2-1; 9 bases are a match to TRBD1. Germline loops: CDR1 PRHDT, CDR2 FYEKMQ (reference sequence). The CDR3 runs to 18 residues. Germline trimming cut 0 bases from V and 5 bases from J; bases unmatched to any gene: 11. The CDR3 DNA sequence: TGTGCCAGCAGCTTAGGCGTTATTGGGGACAGGGACGACAATGAGCAGTTCTTC. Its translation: CASSLGVIGDRDDNEQFF.

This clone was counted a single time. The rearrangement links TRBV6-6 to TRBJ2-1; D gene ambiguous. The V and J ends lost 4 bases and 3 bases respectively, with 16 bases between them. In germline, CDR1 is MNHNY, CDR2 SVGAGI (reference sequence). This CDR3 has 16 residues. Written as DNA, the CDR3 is TGTGCCAGCAGTTCCACCTTAGCAAGTGTCTACAATGAGCAGTTCTTC. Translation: CASSSTLASVYNEQFF.

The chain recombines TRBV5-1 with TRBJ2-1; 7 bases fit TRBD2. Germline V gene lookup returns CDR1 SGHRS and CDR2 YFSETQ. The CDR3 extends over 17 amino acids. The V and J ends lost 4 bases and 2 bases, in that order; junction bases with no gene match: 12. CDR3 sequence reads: CASSSRPGTTTYNEQFF. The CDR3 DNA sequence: TGCGCCAGCAGCAGTCGACCCGGGACTACAACCTACAATGAGCAGTTCTTC.

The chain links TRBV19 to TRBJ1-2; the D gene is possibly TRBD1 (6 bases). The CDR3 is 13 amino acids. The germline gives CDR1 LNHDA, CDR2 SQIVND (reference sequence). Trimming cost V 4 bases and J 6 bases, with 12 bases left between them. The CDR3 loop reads CASSRRGRDGYTF. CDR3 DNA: TGTGCCAGTAGTAGGCGGGGGCGAGATGGCTACACCTTC.

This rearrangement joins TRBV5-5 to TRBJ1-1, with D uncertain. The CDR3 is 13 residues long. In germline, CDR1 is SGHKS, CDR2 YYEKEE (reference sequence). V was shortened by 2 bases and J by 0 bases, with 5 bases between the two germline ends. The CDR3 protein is CASSLNMNTEAFF. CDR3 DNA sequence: TGTGCCAGCAGCTTAAACATGAACACTGAAGCTTTCTTT. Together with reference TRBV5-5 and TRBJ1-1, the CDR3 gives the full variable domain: DAGVTQSPTHLIKTRGQQVTLRCSPISGHKSVSWYQQVLGQGPQFIFQYYEKEERGRGNFPDRFSARQFPNYSSELNVNALLLGDSALYLCASSLNMNTEAFFGQGTRLTVV.

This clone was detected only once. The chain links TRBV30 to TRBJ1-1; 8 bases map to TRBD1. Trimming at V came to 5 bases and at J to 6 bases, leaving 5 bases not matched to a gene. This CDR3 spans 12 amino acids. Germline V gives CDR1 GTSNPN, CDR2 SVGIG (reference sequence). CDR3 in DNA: TGTGCCTGGGGCAGGGGGCTCGCTGAAGCTTTCTTT. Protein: CAWGRGLAEAFF.

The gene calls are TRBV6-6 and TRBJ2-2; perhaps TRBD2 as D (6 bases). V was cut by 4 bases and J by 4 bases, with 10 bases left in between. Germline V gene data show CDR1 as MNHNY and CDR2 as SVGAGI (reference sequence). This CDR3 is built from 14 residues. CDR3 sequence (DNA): TGTGCCAGCAGTTTGGGACTTTCCACCGGGGAGCTGTTTTTT. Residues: CASSLGLSTGELFF.

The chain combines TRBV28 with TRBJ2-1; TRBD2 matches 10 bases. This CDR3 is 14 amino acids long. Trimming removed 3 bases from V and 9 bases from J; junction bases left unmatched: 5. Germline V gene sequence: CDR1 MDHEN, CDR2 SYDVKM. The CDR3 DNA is TGTGCCAGCAGTTTGAGCGGGGGGGCCCGTGAGCAGTTCTTC. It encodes CASSLSGGAREQFF.

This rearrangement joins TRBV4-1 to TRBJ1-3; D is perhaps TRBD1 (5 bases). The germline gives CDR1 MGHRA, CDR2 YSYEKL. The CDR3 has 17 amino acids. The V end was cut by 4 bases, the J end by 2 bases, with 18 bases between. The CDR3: CASSLESGGFAGNTIYF. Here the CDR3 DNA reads TGCGCCAGCAGCCTTGAATCCGGGGGTTTCGCTGGAAACACCATATATTTT.

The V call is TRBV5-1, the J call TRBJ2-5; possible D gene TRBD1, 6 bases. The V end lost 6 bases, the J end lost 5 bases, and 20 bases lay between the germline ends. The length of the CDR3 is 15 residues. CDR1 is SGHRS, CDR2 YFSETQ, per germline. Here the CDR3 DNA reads TGCGCCAGCACCACGATGCCCGGACAGTGGGAGACCCAGTACTTC. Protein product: CASTTMPGQWETQYF.

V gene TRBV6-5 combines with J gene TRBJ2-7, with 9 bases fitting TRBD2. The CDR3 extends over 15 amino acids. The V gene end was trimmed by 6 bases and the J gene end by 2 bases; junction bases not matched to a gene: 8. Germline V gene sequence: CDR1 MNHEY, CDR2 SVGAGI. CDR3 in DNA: TGTGCCAGCAGGCACCTAGCGGGGATTCCCTACGAGCAGTACTTC. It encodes CASRHLAGIPYEQYF.

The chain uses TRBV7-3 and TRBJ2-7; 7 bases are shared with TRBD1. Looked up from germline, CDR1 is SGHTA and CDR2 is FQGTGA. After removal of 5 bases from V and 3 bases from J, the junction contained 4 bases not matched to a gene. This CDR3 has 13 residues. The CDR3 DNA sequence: TGTGCCAGCAGCCCGACAGGGAGCTACGAGCAGTACTTC. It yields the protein CASSPTGSYEQYF.

The CDR3 reads CASSWASGGRAEAFF. DNA for the CDR3: TGTGCCAGCAGCTGGGCATCAGGGGGCAGAGCTGAAGCTTTCTTT. The J gene is TRBJ1-1, the V gene TRBV11-2, with TRBD1 matching over 8 bases. The CDR3 has 15 residues. Germline trimming cut 4 bases from V and 6 bases from J; bases unmatched to any gene: 10. Germline values: CDR1 SGHAT, CDR2 FQNNGV. The entire variable domain, with the rest obtained from reference TRBV11-2 and TRBJ1-1, is as follows: EAGVAQSPRYKIIEKRQSVAFWCNPISGHATLYWYQQILGQGPKLLIQFQNNGVVDDSQLPKDRFSAERLKGVDSTLKIQPAKLEDSAVYLCASSWASGGRAEAFFGQGTRLTVV.

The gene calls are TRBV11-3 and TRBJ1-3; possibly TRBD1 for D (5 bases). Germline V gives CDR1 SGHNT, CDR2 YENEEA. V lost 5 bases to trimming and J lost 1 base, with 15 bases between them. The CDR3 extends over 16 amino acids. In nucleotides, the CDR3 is TGTGCCAGCAGCCCGCGTCTCACAGGATCTGGAAACACCATATATTTT. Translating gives CASSPRLTGSGNTIYF.

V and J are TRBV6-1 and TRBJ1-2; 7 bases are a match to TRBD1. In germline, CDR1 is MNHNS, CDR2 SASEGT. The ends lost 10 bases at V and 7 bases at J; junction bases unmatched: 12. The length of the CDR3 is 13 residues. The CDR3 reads CATTTGIKAGYTF. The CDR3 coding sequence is TGTGCCACCACGACAGGGATCAAGGCTGGCTACACCTTC.

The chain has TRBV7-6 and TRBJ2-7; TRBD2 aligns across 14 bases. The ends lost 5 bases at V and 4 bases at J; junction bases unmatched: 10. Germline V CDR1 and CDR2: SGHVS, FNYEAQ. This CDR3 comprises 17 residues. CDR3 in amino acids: CASSLGTSGSSTYEQYF. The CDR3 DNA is TGTGCCAGCAGCCTCGGGACTAGCGGGAGTTCCACTTACGAGCAGTACTTC.

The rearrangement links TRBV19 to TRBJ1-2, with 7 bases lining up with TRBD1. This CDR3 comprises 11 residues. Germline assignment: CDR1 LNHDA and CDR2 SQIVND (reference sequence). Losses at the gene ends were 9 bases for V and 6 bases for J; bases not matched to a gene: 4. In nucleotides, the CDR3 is TGTGCCAGCTCCACAGGGGATGGCTACACCTTC. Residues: CASSTGDGYTF.

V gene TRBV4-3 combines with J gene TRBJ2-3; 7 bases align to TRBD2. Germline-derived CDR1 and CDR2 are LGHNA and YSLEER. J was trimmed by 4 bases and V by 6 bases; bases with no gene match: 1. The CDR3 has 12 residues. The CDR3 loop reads CASRGGADTQYF. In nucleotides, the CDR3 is TGCGCCAGCAGGGGAGGGGCAGATACGCAGTATTTT.

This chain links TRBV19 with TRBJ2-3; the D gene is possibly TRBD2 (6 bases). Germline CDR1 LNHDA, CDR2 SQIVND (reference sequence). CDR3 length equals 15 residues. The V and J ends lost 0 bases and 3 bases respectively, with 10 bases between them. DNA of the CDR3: TGTGCCAGTAGTATAGAAGGCGGGGAGACAGATACGCAGTATTTT. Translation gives CASSIEGGETDTQYF. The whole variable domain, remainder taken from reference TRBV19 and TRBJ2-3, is DGGITQSPKYLFRKEGQNVTLSCEQNLNHDAMYWYRQDPGQGLRLIYYSQIVNDFQKGDIAEGYSVSREKKESFPLTVTSAQKNPTAFYLCASSIEGGETDTQYFGPGTRLTVL.

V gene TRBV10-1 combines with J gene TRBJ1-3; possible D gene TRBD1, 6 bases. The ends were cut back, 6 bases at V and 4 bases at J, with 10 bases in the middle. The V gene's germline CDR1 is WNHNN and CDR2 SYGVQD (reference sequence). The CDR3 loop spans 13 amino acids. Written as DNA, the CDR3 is TGCGCCAGCAGGCCTCAGGGGGGAAACACCATATATTTT. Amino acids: CASRPQGGNTIYF.

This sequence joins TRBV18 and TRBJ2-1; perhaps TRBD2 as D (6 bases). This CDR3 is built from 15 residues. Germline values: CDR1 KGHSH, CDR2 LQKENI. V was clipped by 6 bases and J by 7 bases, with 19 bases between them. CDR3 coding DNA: TGTGCCAGCTCTATCCGGGACTTCACTCGGAATGAGCAGTTCTTC. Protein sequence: CASSIRDFTRNEQFF.

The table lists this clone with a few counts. CDR3 coding DNA: TGTGCCTGGAGTGCGGGGGGTAAGGACGAGCAGTACTTC. It translates to CAWSAGGKDEQYF. The J gene is TRBJ2-7, the V gene TRBV30; 7 bases are shared with TRBD2. Germline CDR1 reads GTSNPN; CDR2 reads SVGIG (reference sequence). J gave up 5 bases and V 1 base, and 5 bases lay outside the gene matches. The CDR3 is made up of 13 amino acids.

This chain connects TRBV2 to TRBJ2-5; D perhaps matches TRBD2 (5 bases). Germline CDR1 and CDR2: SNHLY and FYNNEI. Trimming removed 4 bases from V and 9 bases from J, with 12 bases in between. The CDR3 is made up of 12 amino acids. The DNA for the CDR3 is TGTGCCAGCAGTGGCGGAGGTGGGGCCCAGTACTTC. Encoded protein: CASSGGGGAQYF.

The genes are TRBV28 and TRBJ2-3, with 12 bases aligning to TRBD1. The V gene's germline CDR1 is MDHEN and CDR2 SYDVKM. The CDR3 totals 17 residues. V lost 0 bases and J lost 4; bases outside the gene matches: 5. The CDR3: CASSLWAGTGGADTQYF. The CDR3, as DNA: TGTGCCAGCAGTTTATGGGCCGGGACAGGGGGCGCAGATACGCAGTATTTT.

In nucleotides, the CDR3 is TGTGCCAGCTCACCCCTGGACAGGCAAGAGACCCAGTACTTC. Translating it yields CASSPLDRQETQYF. The V and J genes are TRBV18 and TRBJ2-5, with 7 bases that match TRBD1. Per germline, CDR1 KGHSH and CDR2 LQKENI. The CDR3 loop spans 14 amino acids. V lost 3 bases and J lost 2; bases outside the gene matches: 3.

CDR3 sequence reads: CASSLQGAGDTQYF. The CDR3 DNA sequence: TGTGCCAGCAGCTTACAGGGGGCGGGAGATACGCAGTATTTT. The chain carries TRBV7-9 and TRBJ2-3, with TRBD1 identical over 8 bases. V shed 2 bases, J shed 5 bases, and the junction held 3 bases outside the gene matches. The germline CDR1 and CDR2 sequences are SEHNR and FQNEAQ (reference sequence). CDR3 length equals 14 residues.

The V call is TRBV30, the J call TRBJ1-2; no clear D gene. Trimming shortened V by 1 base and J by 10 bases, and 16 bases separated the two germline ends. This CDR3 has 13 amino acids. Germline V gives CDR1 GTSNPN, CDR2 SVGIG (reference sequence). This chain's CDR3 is CAWSDMSSGVYTF. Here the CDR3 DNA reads TGTGCCTGGAGTGACATGTCTAGTGGAGTCTACACCTTC.

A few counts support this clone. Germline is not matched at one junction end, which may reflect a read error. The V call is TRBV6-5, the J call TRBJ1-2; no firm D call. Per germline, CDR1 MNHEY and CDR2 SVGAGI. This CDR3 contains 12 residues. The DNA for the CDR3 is TGTGCCATCAGTACACTCCTAGGAGGCTACACCTTC. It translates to CAISTLLGGYTF.